The clone carrying this T cell receptor beta chain has only one observation. Its antigen is still unknown. These data come from a study of T cells in localized non-small cell lung cancer. TCRdb's table, derived via immunoSEQ multiplex PCR, lists solely in-frame clones and lacks some. The table lists about 33,000 clones, over 85% of them singletons. Looked up from germline, CDR1 is SGHNT and CDR2 is YYREEE (reference sequence). V was shortened by 4 bases and J by 7 bases, with 18 bases between the two germline ends. The CDR3 extends over 15 amino acids. Findings of the study overall: Adjacent lung held a median around 56 of the top 100 tumor clones. Uninvolved adjacent lung, not tumor, had the highest T cell clonality. Density of T cells in blood, when higher, went with longer overall survival.

The sequence derives from an older female donor with stage I lung adenocarcinoma. Source: peripheral blood, taken before any cancer treatment. V usage is TRBV5-4 and J usage is TRBJ2-1, with D maybe TRBD2 (6 bases). The CDR3 nucleotides are TGTGCCAGCAGCCCAAAGGGAGGCGCGGTGAATGAGCAGTTCTTC. It codes for CASSPKGGAVNEQFF.